This T cell receptor beta chain is drawn from a study of OX40 agonist ivuxolimab in advanced cancers. The overall study: Ivuxolimab was delivered to patients intravenously every 2 weeks at doses spanning 0.01 to 10 mg/kg. In three patients, partial responses were observed, one with hepatocellular carcinoma and two with cutaneous melanoma.

The table came from immunoSEQ multiplex PCR; TCRdb's copy has only in-frame clones and leaves some out. The sample records about 85,000 clones, around 86% being singletons. Germline V CDR1 and CDR2: SGHRS, YFSETQ. There are 17 residues in the CDR3. The V gene end was trimmed by 3 bases and the J gene end by 0 bases; junction bases not matched to a gene: 7. Whole-study findings and limits: Clonal expansion from baseline to week 6 occurred in both CD4+ and CD8+ T cells.

For this clone: The antigen is unknown.

The sample in question was CD4+ or CD8+ T cells sorted from blood, obtained in a trial of the OX40 agonist ivuxolimab. V and J are TRBV5-1 and TRBJ1-3, with 9 bases fitting TRBD1. The receptor was isolated from an adult with an advanced solid tumor such as melanoma, head and neck, liver or kidney cancer. The CDR3 sequence: CASSSLWTGDSGNTIYF. The CDR3 DNA reads as TGCGCCAGCAGCTCTCTCTGGACAGGGGACTCTGGAAACACCATATATTTT.